This is a list of T cell receptor beta chains from one sample in a study of CD8+CD57+ T cells in acquired aplastic anemia. MiXCR, run by TCRdb on the reads, gives a single entry per CDR3 protein. Among about 190,000 distinct CDR3 sequences listed, less than 70% were seen once. The sample comprised sorted CD4+, CD8+, or CD8+CD57+ T cells (not recorded which) from PBMCs. These receptors were collected from a human donor in good health, serving as a control. The CDR3 runs from the conserved cysteine through the conserved F or W. The D gene is left open where the match is weak. A clone size is listed for some rows: how often the clone was seen (once, few, many), or a class if it is expanded.

size,V,D,J,CDR3,DNA
-,TRBV15,TRBD2,TRBJ2-7,CATSRTSGPYEQYF,TGTGCCACCAGCAGGACTAGCGGACCCTACGAGCAGTACTTC
many,TRBV7-2,TRBD1,TRBJ2-2,CASSLEGQTFANTGELFF,TGTGCCAGCAGCTTAGAGGGACAGACGTTCGCGAACACCGGGGAGCTGTTTTTT
-,TRBV11-2,TRBD2,TRBJ2-7,CASSQDWRGGGYYEQYF,TGCGCCAGCAGCCAAGATTGGCGCGGGGGGGGATACTACGAGCAGTACTTC
many,TRBV7-6,-,TRBJ2-3,CASSLSSLRTDTQYF,TGTGCCAGCAGCTTATCCAGTCTCAGAACAGATACGCAGTATTTT
-,TRBV7-2,-,TRBJ2-6,CASSYPQANVLTF,TGTGCCAGCAGTTACCCACAGGCCAACGTCCTGACTTTC
-,TRBV9,-,TRBJ2-5,CASSVAGTQGETQYF,TGTGCCAGCAGCGTAGCGGGGACACAGGGAGAGACCCAGTACTTC
-,TRBV7-6,-,TRBJ1-3,CASSLISRDSGNTIYF,TGTGCCAGCAGCTTAATTTCCAGAGACTCTGGAAACACCATATATTTT
-,TRBV7-3,-,TRBJ2-5,CASSSQIGLNQETQYF,TGTGCCAGCAGCTCACAGATAGGGCTGAACCAAGAGACCCAGTACTTC
-,TRBV6-5,-,TRBJ1-6,CASTSLPGGGNSPLHF,TGTGCCAGCACATCACTCCCCGGGGGAGGTAATTCACCCCTCCACTTT
few,TRBV7-2,TRBD2,TRBJ2-7,CASSLPLGKRGAEQYF,TGTGCCAGCAGCTTACCCCTCGGGAAGCGGGGGGCCGAGCAGTACTTC
few,TRBV12-5,TRBD1,TRBJ2-3,CASGTRTGTGDTQYF,TGTGCTAGTGGTACCCGGACAGGTACGGGAGATACGCAGTATTTT
-,TRBV5-1,-,TRBJ1-1,CASSLPTANTEAFF,TGCGCCAGCAGCTTGCCTACAGCGAACACTGAAGCTTTCTTT
few,TRBV20-1,-,TRBJ2-7,CSARSPTGILYEQYF,TGCAGTGCTAGAAGCCCCACAGGGATACTCTACGAGCAGTACTTC
-,TRBV28,-,TRBJ1-1,CASSATANTEAFF,TGTGCCAGTAGTGCGACAGCGAACACTGAAGCTTTCTTT
many,TRBV6-1,TRBD2,TRBJ2-1,CASSDGGTPNSYNEQFF,TGTGCCAGCAGTGACGGGGGGACGCCGAACTCCTACAATGAGCAGTTCTTC
many,TRBV11-2,-,TRBJ2-5,CASSLDRGGETQYF,TGTGCCAGCAGCTTAGACAGGGGAGGAGAGACCCAGTACTTC
few,TRBV5-5,-,TRBJ2-5,CASSLQGQEIQYF,TGTGCCAGCAGCTTGCAGGGGCAAGAGATCCAGTACTTC
many,TRBV15,-,TRBJ1-2,CATSRDIVQLNYGYTF,TGTGCCACCAGCAGAGATATCGTCCAACTTAACTATGGCTACACCTTC
many,TRBV4-2,TRBD2,TRBJ2-1,CASSPERGGAYNEQFF,TGTGCCAGCAGCCCCGAGCGCGGGGGGGCCTACAATGAGCAGTTCTTC
-,TRBV7-2,-,TRBJ2-1,CASSKRVQRAYNEQFF,TGTGCCAGCAGCAAAAGGGTCCAGCGGGCCTACAATGAGCAGTTCTTC
-,TRBV20-1,-,TRBJ2-1,CSVVPTNRQDNEQFF,TGCAGCGTTGTACCCACTAACCGCCAAGACAATGAGCAGTTCTTC
many,TRBV29-1,-,TRBJ2-7,CSVAGQTYEQYF,TGCAGCGTTGCTGGACAAACCTACGAGCAGTACTTC
-,TRBV9,TRBD2,TRBJ2-1,CASSVASGGRNEQFF,TGTGCCAGCAGCGTAGCCTCGGGGGGGCGAAATGAGCAGTTCTTC
-,TRBV7-9,TRBD1,TRBJ1-6,CASSRQGAINDSPLHF,TGCGCCAGCAGCCGGCAGGGGGCGATCAATGATTCACCCCTCCACTTT
few,TRBV7-9,-,TRBJ1-2,CASSLHGYTF,TGTGCCAGCAGCTTACATGGCTACACCTTC
few,TRBV27,TRBD1,TRBJ2-2,CASTVDRGGSGELFF,TGTGCCAGCACCGTGGACAGGGGAGGTTCCGGGGAGCTGTTTTTT
many,TRBV7-6,-,TRBJ2-5,CASSPRPSLLTVQETQYF,TGTGCCAGCAGCCCCCGCCCGTCCCTTTTGACAGTCCAAGAGACCCAGTACTTC
many,TRBV9,-,TRBJ2-7,CASSSHGELNYEQYF,TGTGCCAGCAGCTCCCACGGGGAACTGAACTACGAGCAGTACTTC
many,TRBV2,-,TRBJ2-7,CASVYRQEQYF,TGTGCCAGCGTATACCGTCAAGAGCAGTACTTC
few,TRBV7-6,-,TRBJ2-5,CASSSGTGETQYF,TGTGCCAGCAGCTCTGGAACAGGGGAGACCCAGTACTTC
many,TRBV2,-,TRBJ1-4,CASSQTGVNEKLFF,TGTGCCAGCAGCCAGACAGGAGTCAATGAAAAACTGTTTTTT
-,TRBV7-3,-,TRBJ2-1,CASSLTGGQGGGDEQFF,TGTGCCAGCAGCTTAACTGGGGGCCAGGGGGGGGGGGATGAGCAGTTCTTC
many,TRBV19,-,TRBJ2-5,CASSITRGETQYF,TGTGCCAGTAGTATAACCAGGGGAGAGACCCAGTACTTC
few,TRBV2,-,TRBJ2-7,CASSEVQSHYEQYF,TGTGCCAGCAGTGAGGTACAGAGTCACTACGAGCAGTACTTC
-,TRBV25-1,TRBD2,TRBJ2-2,CARKLAGMYTGELFF,TGTGCCAGGAAACTAGCGGGGATGTACACCGGGGAGCTGTTTTTT
-,TRBV5-4,TRBD1,TRBJ2-3,CASSSWTGGTTDTQYF,TGTGCCAGCAGCTCATGGACAGGGGGCACAACAGATACGCAGTATTTT
many,TRBV5-1,TRBD1,TRBJ2-6,CASSGTGTGANVLTF,TGCGCCAGCAGCGGGACAGGGACTGGGGCCAACGTCCTGACTTTC
-,TRBV20-1,TRBD1,TRBJ2-7,CSATTGFRISYEQYF,TGCAGTGCTACGACAGGGTTCAGAATTTCCTACGAGCAGTACTTC
-,TRBV7-9,TRBD1,TRBJ2-5,CASSLGDSWAVF,TGTGCCAGCAGCTTAGGGGACAGTTGGGCGGTTTTC
-,TRBV20-1,TRBD1,TRBJ1-1,CSAREDGTGDTEAFF,TGCAGTGCTAGAGAAGACGGGACAGGGGACACTGAAGCTTTCTTT
-,TRBV6-1,-,TRBJ1-2,CAISLAGGLSYGYTF,TGTGCCATCAGTCTAGCGGGGGGGCTTTCGTATGGCTACACCTTC
-,TRBV20-1,-,TRBJ2-7,CSARDDYEQYF,TGCAGTGCTCGGGATGACTACGAGCAGTACTTC
-,TRBV15,TRBD1,TRBJ2-7,CATSNAVQGVGAGYEQYF,TGTGCCACCAGCAATGCCGTACAGGGGGTAGGAGCTGGCTACGAGCAGTACTTC
-,TRBV29-1,-,TRBJ2-5,CSVAETASYDQYF,TGCAGCGTTGCGGAGACAGCCTCCTACGACCAGTACTTC
-,TRBV5-1,-,TRBJ2-2,CASSPGGAGPNTGELFF,TGCGCCAGCAGCCCTGGGGGGGCGGGGCCCAACACCGGGGAGCTGTTTTTT
-,TRBV10-3,-,TRBJ2-7,CAISEPTGSYNEQYF,TGTGCCATCAGTGAGCCCACGGGTTCCTACAATGAGCAGTACTTC
-,TRBV20-1,-,TRBJ2-1,CSARDRDAAQNEQFF,TGCAGTGCTAGAGATCGGGACGCCGCTCAGAATGAGCAGTTCTTC